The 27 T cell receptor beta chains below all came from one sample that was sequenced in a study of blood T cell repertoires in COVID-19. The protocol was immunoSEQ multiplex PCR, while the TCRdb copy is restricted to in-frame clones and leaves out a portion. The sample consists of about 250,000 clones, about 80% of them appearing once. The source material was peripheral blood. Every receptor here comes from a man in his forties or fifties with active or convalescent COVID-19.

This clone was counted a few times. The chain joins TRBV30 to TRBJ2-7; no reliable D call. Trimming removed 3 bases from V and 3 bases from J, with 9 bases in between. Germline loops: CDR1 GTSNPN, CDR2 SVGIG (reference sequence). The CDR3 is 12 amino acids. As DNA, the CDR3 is TGTGCCTGGAGCCGTACCAGCTACGAGCAGTACTTC. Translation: CAWSRTSYEQYF. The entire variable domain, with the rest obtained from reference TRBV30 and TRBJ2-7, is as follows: SQTIHQWPATLVQPVGSPLSLECTVEGTSNPNLYWYRQAAGRGLQLLFYSVGIGQISSEVPQNLSASRPQDRQFILSSKKLLLSDSGFYLCAWSRTSYEQYFGPGTRLTVT.

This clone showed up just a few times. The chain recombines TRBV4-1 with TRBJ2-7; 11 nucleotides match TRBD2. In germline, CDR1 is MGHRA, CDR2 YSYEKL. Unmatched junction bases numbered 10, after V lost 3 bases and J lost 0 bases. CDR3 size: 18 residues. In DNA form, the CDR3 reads TGCGCCAGCAGCCACCCTCCTAGCGGGGGGCTGAGCTCCTACGAGCAGTACTTC. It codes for CASSHPPSGGLSSYEQYF.

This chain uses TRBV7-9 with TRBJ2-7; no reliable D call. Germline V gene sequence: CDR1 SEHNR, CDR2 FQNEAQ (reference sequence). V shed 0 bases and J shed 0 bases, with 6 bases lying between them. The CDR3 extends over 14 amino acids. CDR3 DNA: TGTGCCAGCAGCTTAGCGGCGGCCTCCTACGAGCAGTACTTC. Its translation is CASSLAAASYEQYF. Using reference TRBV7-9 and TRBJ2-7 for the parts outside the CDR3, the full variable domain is DTGVSQNPRHKITKRGQNVTFRCDPISEHNRLYWYRQTLGQGPEFLTYFQNEAQLEKSRLLSDRFSAERPKGSFSTLEIQRTEQGDSAMYLCASSLAAASYEQYFGPGTRLTVT.

CDR3 region: CASSEIRTGTNEKLFF. In DNA form, the CDR3 reads TGTGCCAGCAGTGAAATACGGACAGGTACTAATGAAAAACTGTTTTTT. This sequence joins TRBV2 and TRBJ1-4; TRBD1 aligns across 7 bases. This CDR3 has 16 amino acids. V was clipped by 2 bases and J by 2 bases; unmatched bases: 5. Germline assignment: CDR1 SNHLY and CDR2 FYNNEI.

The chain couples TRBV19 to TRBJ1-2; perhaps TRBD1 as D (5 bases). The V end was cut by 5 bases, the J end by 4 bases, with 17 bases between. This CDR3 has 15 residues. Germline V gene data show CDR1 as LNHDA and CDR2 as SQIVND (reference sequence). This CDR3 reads CASSPREQGGYGYTF. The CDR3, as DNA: TGTGCCAGTAGTCCCCGTGAGCAGGGAGGCTATGGCTACACCTTC.

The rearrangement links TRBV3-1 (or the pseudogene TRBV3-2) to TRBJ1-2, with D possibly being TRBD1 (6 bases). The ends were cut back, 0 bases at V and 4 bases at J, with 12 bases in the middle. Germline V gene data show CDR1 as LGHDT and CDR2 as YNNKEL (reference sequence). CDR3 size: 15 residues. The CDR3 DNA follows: TGTGCCAGCAGCCAAGATATGGACAGCATCTATGGCTACACCTTC. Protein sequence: CASSQDMDSIYGYTF.

The CDR3 spells CASSYQSGNIYNEQFF. The DNA for the CDR3 is TGCGCCAGCAGCTACCAGTCCGGGAATATATACAATGAGCAGTTCTTC. The genes are TRBV5-1 and TRBJ2-1; perhaps TRBD2 as D (5 bases). From germline, CDR1 is SGHRS and CDR2 YFSETQ. Trimming removed 3 bases at V and 4 bases at J, with 17 bases between. The CDR3 contains 16 residues.

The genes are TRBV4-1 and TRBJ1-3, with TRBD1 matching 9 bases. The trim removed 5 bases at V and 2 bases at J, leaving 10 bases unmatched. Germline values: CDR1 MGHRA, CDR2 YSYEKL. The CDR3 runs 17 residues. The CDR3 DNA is TGCGCCAGCAGCTTACGGACAGGGGCCATACCTGGAAACACCATATATTTT. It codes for CASSLRTGAIPGNTIYF.

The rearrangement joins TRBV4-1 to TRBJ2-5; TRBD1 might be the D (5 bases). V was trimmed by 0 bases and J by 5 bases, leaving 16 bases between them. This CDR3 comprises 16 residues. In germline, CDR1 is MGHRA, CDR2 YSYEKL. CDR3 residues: CASSQDRKGDVETQYF. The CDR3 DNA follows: TGCGCCAGCAGCCAAGATCGGAAAGGGGATGTGGAGACCCAGTACTTC.

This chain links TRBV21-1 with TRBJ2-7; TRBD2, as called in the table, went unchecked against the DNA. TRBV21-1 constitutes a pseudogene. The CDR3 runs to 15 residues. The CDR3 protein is CASSAWTCISSEQYF. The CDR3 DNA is TGTGCCAGCAGCGCCTGGACTTGTATCTCCTCCGAGCAGTACTTC.

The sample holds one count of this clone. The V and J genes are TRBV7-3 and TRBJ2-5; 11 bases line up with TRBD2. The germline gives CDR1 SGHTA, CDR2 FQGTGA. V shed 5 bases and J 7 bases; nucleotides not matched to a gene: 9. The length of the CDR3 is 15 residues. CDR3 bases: TGTGCCAGCAGCCAACTAGCGGGAGTCCTCGGGACCCAGTACTTC. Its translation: CASSQLAGVLGTQYF.

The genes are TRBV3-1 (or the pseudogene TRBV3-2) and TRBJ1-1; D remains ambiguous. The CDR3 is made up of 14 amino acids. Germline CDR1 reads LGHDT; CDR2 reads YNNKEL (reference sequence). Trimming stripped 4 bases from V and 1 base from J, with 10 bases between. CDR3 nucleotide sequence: TGTGCCAGCAGCCCCGGACTTCGGAACACTGAAGCTTTCTTT. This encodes CASSPGLRNTEAFF.

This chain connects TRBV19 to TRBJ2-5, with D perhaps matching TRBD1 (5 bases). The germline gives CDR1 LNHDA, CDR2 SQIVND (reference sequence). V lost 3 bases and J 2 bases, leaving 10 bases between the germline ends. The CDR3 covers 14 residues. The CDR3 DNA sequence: TGTGCCAGTAGTATGCAGGGCCGACAAGAGACCCAGTACTTC. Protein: CASSMQGRQETQYF.

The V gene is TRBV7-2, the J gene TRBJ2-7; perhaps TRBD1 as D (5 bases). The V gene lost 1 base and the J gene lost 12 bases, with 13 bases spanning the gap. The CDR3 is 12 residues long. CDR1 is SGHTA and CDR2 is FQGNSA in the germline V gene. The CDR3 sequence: CASSLDPGQGYF. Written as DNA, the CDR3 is TGTGCCAGCAGCTTAGATCCGGGCCAGGGGTACTTC.

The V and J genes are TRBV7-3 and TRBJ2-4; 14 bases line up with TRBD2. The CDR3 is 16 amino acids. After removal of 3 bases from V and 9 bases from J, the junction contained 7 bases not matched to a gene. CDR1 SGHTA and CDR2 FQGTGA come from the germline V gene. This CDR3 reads CASSLTSGGAGVIQYF. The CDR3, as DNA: TGTGCCAGCAGCTTGACTAGCGGGGGGGCCGGAGTCATTCAGTACTTC.

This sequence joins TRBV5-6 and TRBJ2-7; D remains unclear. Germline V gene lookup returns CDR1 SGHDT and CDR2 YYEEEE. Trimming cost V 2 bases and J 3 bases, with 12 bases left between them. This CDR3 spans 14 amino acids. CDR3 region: CASSLSAGYYEQYF. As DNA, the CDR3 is TGTGCCAGCAGCTTATCCGCAGGTTACTACGAGCAGTACTTC.

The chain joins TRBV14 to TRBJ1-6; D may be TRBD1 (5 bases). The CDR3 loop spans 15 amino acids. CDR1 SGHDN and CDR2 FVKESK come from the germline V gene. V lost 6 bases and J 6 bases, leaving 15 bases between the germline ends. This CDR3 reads CASREQDYFNSPLHF. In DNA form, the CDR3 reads TGTGCCAGCAGGGAACAGGACTACTTTAATTCACCCCTCCACTTT. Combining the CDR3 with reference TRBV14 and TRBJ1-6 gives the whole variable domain EAGVTQFPSHSVIEKGQTVTLRCDPISGHDNLYWYRRVMGKEIKFLLHFVKESKQDESGMPNNRFLAERTGGTYSTLKVQPAELEDSGVYFCASREQDYFNSPLHFGNGTRLTVT.

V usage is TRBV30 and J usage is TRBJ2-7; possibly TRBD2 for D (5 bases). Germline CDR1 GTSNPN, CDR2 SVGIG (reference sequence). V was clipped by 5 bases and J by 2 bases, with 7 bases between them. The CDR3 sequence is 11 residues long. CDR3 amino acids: CAWGEPYEQYF. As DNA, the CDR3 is TGTGCCTGGGGGGAGCCCTACGAGCAGTACTTC.

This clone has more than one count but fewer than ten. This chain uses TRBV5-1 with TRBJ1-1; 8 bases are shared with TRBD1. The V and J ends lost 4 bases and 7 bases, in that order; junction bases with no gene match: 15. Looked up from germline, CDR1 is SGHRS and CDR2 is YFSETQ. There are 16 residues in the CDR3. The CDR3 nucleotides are TGCGCCAGCAGCCTCTGGACAGGGACCGACGTCGGTGAAGCTTTCTTT. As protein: CASSLWTGTDVGEAFF.

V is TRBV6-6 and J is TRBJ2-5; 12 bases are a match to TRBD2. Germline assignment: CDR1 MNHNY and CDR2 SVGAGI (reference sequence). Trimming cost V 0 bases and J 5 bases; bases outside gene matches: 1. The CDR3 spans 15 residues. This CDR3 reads CASSYSTSGGETQYF. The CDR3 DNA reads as TGTGCCAGCAGTTACTCAACTAGCGGGGGGGAGACCCAGTACTTC.

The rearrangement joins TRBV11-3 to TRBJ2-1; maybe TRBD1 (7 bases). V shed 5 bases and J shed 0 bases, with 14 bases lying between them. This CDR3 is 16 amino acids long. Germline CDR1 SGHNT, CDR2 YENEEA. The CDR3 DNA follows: TGTGCCAGCAGCCGCGCGGGACAGAGCTCCTACAATGAGCAGTTCTTC. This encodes CASSRAGQSSYNEQFF.

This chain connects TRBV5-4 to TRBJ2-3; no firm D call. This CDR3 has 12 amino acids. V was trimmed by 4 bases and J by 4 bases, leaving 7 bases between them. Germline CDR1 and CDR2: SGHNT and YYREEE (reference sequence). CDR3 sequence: CASSNFPDTQYF. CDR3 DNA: TGTGCCAGCAGCAACTTCCCAGATACGCAGTATTTT.

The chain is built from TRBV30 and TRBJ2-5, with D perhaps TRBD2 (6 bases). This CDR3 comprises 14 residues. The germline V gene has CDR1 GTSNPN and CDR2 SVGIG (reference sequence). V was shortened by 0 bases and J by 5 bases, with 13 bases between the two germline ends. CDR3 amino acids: CAWSVPEGRETQYF. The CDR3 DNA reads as TGTGCCTGGAGTGTACCGGAGGGCCGGGAGACCCAGTACTTC.

CDR3 residues: CASSGRQGGNTGELFF. CDR3 DNA sequence: TGTGCCAGCAGCGGACGACAGGGTGGAAACACCGGGGAGCTGTTTTTT. V and J are TRBV7-7 and TRBJ2-2; 7 bases agree with TRBD1. V lost 5 bases to trimming and J lost 2 bases; unmatched junction nucleotides: 8. The CDR3 length is 16 residues. Germline values: CDR1 SSHAT, CDR2 FNYEAQ (reference sequence).

CDR3 in amino acids: CASSLAAAAYEQYF. The CDR3 region has the DNA TGTGCCAGCAGCTTAGCCGCGGCAGCCTACGAGCAGTACTTC. The chain employs TRBV7-8 and TRBJ2-7, with no clear D. Germline CDR1 SGHVS, CDR2 FQNEAQ. V lost 0 bases and J 2 bases, leaving 8 bases between the germline ends. This CDR3 is 14 amino acids long.

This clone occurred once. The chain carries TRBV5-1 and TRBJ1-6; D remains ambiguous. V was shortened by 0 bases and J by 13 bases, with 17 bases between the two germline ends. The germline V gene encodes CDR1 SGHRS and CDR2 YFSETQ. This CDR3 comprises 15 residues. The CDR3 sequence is CASSLDAGEIFPLHF. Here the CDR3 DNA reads TGCGCCAGCAGCTTGGATGCCGGGGAAATTTTTCCCCTCCACTTT.

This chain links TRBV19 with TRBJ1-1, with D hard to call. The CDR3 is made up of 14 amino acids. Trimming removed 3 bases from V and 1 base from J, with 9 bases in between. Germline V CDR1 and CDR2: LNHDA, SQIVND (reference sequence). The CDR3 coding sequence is TGTGCCAGTAGTATTGGGCAGCCGAACACTGAAGCTTTCTTT. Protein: CASSIGQPNTEAFF. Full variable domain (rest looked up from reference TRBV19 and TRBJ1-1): DGGITQSPKYLFRKEGQNVTLSCEQNLNHDAMYWYRQDPGQGLRLIYYSQIVNDFQKGDIAEGYSVSREKKESFPLTVTSAQKNPTAFYLCASSIGQPNTEAFFGQGTRLTVV.